This T cell receptor beta chain was captured by sequencing in a study of vaccination effects on CD4 cells after COVID-19. Viral peptide pools were used in the ViraFEST assay to expand antigen-specific CD4+ T cells, and sequencing came afterward. Following 10 days of culture, CD4+ T cells were isolated. Subjects were given two BNT162b2 or mRNA-1273 vaccine doses. TCRdb's copy holds only in-frame clones and misses some; the assay was immunoSEQ multiplex PCR. The sample holds 30,000 to 40,000 clones; approximately 82% are singletons and the top ten take 2%. To note about this clone: Antigen specificity is unknown.

Sequencing was performed on CD4+ T cells from PBMCs cultured with HCoV-NL63 spike peptides, taken after COVID-19 vaccination. The source of this sequence is a human donor who received a COVID-19 vaccine. Some clones in this sample may be carry-over from other donors' samples.

The CDR3 spells CASSLSANTEAFF. The CDR3 region has the DNA TGTGCCAGCAGCTTGAGTGCGAACACTGAAGCTTTCTTT. The chain links TRBV7-9 to TRBJ1-1, with no clear D. The CDR3 runs 13 residues. V lost 3 bases and J 1 base, leaving 6 bases between the germline ends. Germline CDR1 reads SEHNR; CDR2 reads FQNEAQ (reference sequence). The full variable domain, its missing parts supplied by reference TRBV7-9 and TRBJ1-1, is DTGVSQNPRHKITKRGQNVTFRCDPISEHNRLYWYRQTLGQGPEFLTYFQNEAQLEKSRLLSDRFSAERPKGSFSTLEIQRTEQGDSAMYLCASSLSANTEAFFGQGTRLTVV.